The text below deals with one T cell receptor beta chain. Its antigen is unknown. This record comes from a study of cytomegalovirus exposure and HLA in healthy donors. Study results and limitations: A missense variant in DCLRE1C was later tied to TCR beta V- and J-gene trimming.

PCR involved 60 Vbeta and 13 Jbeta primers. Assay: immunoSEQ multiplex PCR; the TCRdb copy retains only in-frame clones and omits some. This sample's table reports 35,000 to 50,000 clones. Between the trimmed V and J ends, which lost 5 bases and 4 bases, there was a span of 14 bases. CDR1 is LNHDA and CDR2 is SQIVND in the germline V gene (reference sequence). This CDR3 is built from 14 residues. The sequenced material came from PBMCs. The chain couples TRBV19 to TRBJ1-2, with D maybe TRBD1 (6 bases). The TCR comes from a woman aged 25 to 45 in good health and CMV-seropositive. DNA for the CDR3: TGTGCCAGTAGTCCGCGGACAGTGGGCTATGGCTACACCTTC. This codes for CASSPRTVGYGYTF. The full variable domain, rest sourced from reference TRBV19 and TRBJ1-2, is DGGITQSPKYLFRKEGQNVTLSCEQNLNHDAMYWYRQDPGQGLRLIYYSQIVNDFQKGDIAEGYSVSREKKESFPLTVTSAQKNPTAFYLCASSPRTVGYGYTFGSGTRLTVV.